A single sample is the source of the 8 T cell receptor beta chains below, sequenced in a study of beta chain features in type 1 diabetes. The authors reverse transcribed all of the isolated RNA, so sequencing captured expressed TCRB transcripts. Some clones are missing from TCRdb's copy, which holds only in-frame ones; the method was immunoSEQ multiplex PCR. Altogether a few hundred thousand clones are present, roughly 16% being singletons, with the ten largest covering 0.019%. The specimen sequenced was naive CD4+ T cells from blood. Receptors were obtained from a woman aged 18 to 35 in good health.

In its sample, this clone was seen a few times. The chain couples TRBV21-1 to TRBJ1-2. TRBV21-1 is labeled a pseudogene. The length of the CDR3 is 15 residues. CDR3 amino acids: CASSKIKEIPYGYTF. As DNA, the CDR3 is TGTGCCAGCAGCAAAATTAAGGAGATCCCCTATGGCTACACCTTC.

This rearrangement joins TRBV30 to TRBJ1-1, with 11 bases that match TRBD1. There are 14 residues in the CDR3. The germline CDR1 and CDR2 sequences are GTSNPN and SVGIG (reference sequence). V lost 1 base and J lost 5; bases outside the gene matches: 3. The CDR3 loop reads CAWSAGDRGTEAFF. The DNA of the CDR3 is TGTGCCTGGAGTGCGGGGGACAGGGGGACTGAAGCTTTCTTT.

The chain combines TRBV14 with TRBJ2-7; tentative D call: TRBD2 (6 bases). V gave up 2 bases and J gave up 4 bases, with 9 bases separating them. CDR1 is SGHDN, CDR2 FVKESK, per germline. This CDR3 contains 13 residues. CDR3: CASSQLATYEQYF. CDR3 DNA: TGTGCCAGCAGCCAACTAGCGACGTACGAGCAGTACTTC.

The rearrangement uses TRBV19 and TRBJ1-1; 8 bases map to TRBD1. The V segment lost 8 bases and the J segment 8 bases; nucleotides outside the gene matches: 4. This CDR3 contains 11 residues. Germline V gene data show CDR1 as LNHDA and CDR2 as SQIVND (reference sequence). This chain's CDR3 is CASYGQGEAFF. The CDR3 nucleotides read TGTGCCAGTTACGGACAGGGCGAAGCTTTCTTT.

This clone was recorded a few times. This sequence joins TRBV28 and TRBJ1-4, with 7 nucleotides matching TRBD1. Looked up from germline, CDR1 is MDHEN and CDR2 is SYDVKM. The junction had 3 bases not matched to a gene; V was cut back by 3 bases and J by 8 bases. This CDR3 is 13 amino acids long. The CDR3 sequence is CASSFPGGEKLFF. Here the CDR3 DNA reads TGTGCCAGCAGTTTCCCAGGGGGGGAAAAACTGTTTTTT. Variable domain in full (rest from reference TRBV28 and TRBJ1-4): DVKVTQSSRYLVKRTGEKVFLECVQDMDHENMFWYRQDPGLGLRLIYFSYDVKMKEKGDIPEGYSVSREKKERFSLILESASTNQTSMYLCASSFPGGEKLFFGSGTQLSVL.

The rearrangement links TRBV6-5 to TRBJ1-2; 10 bases line up with TRBD1. Losses at the gene ends were 5 bases for V and 8 bases for J; bases not matched to a gene: 8. This CDR3 comprises 14 residues. Germline values: CDR1 MNHEY, CDR2 SVGAGI. This CDR3 reads CASSHRDRGRGYTF. CDR3 bases: TGTGCCAGCAGTCACCGGGACAGGGGACGCGGCTACACCTTC.

This clone showed up just a few times. The gene calls are TRBV15 and TRBJ1-4, with 7 nucleotides matching TRBD1. V shed 8 bases, J shed 0 bases, and the junction held 6 bases outside the gene matches. The germline V gene has CDR1 LNHNV and CDR2 YYDKDF (reference sequence). The CDR3 totals 15 residues. The CDR3 DNA follows: TGTGCCACCCGCCAGGGGGGAACAACTAATGAAAAACTGTTTTTT. Translation gives CATRQGGTTNEKLFF.

The rearrangement joins TRBV30 to TRBJ2-5; 8 positions match TRBD2. Germline V gene sequence: CDR1 GTSNPN, CDR2 SVGIG (reference sequence). J was trimmed by 1 base and V by 2 bases; bases with no gene match: 3. The CDR3 is 14 amino acids. CDR3 in amino acids: CAWSPLAAQETQYF. The DNA for the CDR3 is TGTGCCTGGAGTCCACTAGCGGCCCAAGAGACCCAGTACTTC.